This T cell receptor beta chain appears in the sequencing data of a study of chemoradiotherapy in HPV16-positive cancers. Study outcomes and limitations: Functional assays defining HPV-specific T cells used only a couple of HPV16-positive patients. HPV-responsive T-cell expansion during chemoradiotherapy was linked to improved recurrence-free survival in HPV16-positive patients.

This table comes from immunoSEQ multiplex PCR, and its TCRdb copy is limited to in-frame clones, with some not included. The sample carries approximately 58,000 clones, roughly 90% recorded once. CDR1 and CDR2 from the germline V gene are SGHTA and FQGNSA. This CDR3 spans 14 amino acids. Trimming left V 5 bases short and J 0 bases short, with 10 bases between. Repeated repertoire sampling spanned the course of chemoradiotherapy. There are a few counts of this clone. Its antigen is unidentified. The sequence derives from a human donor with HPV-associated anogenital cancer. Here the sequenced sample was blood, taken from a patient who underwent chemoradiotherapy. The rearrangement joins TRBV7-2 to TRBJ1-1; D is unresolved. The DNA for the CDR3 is TGTGCCAGCAGCACTAGTTACATGAACACTGAAGCTTTCTTT. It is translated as CASSTSYMNTEAFF.